Sequencing of this T cell receptor (beta chain) was carried out in a study of T cells after yellow fever vaccination. Study results and caveats: Contamination by abundant bulk-population clonotypes could be present in FACS-sorted repertoires. Peaking on day 5 versus 15, the secondary response was faster but weaker. Boosting was followed by the reappearance of most primary-vaccination clones (roughly 96% CD4, around 86% CD8).

The study made its TCR cDNA through 5'RACE template switching. That step introduced a universal primer site along with UMIs. TCRdb re-derived calls from the 5' RACE reads in MiXCR, one entry per CDR3 protein. The table shows hundreds of thousands of distinct CDR3 sequences, with about 12% occurring only once. The CDR3 has 13 amino acids. V lost 3 bases and J lost 6; bases outside the gene matches: 4. Per the germline V gene, CDR1 is MNHEY and CDR2 is SMNVEV (reference sequence). As to this clonotype: Its matching antigen is unknown.

This TCR came from a man younger than 40 who received the YFV17D yellow fever vaccine. The sequencing used PBMCs, collected on the day of the yellow fever booster vaccination. The genes are TRBV27 and TRBJ2-7; 8 bases are a match to TRBD1. CDR3 in DNA: TGTGCCAGCAGTTTGCAGGGGGCGATCGAGCAGTACTTC. Its translation is CASSLQGAIEQYF.